Presented here are 13 T cell receptor beta chains from one specimen sequenced in a study of blood T cell repertoires in COVID-19. Assay used: immunoSEQ multiplex PCR; TCRdb lists only in-frame clones, some missing. Among approximately 270,000 clones listed, approximately 85% were seen once. The sequenced sample consisted of peripheral blood. The receptors derive from a human donor with COVID-19, enrolled during active disease. The donor label of this sample is uncertain.

The V and J genes are TRBV27 and TRBJ2-2, with D maybe TRBD1 (6 bases). V was trimmed by 5 bases and J by 3 bases, leaving 13 bases between them. In germline, CDR1 is MNHEY, CDR2 SMNVEV (reference sequence). The CDR3 extends over 15 amino acids. The CDR3 sequence is CASSVRDTYTGELFF. The CDR3 coding sequence is TGTGCCAGCAGTGTCCGGGACACGTACACCGGGGAGCTGTTTTTT.

V is TRBV6-5 and J is TRBJ2-5; 7 nucleotides align to TRBD2. The germline CDR1 and CDR2 sequences are MNHEY and SVGAGI. The CDR3 is 12 residues long. V gave up 6 bases and J gave up 3 bases; unmatched junction bases: 1. This chain's CDR3 is CASRGGEETQYF. CDR3 DNA sequence: TGTGCCAGCAGGGGAGGGGAAGAGACCCAGTACTTC.

The chain is built from TRBV19 and TRBJ2-3; TRBD1 is a possible D gene (6 bases). Germline assignment: CDR1 LNHDA and CDR2 SQIVND (reference sequence). Trimming shortened V by 2 bases and J by 6 bases, and 12 bases separated the two germline ends. This CDR3 spans 14 amino acids. The CDR3 loop reads CASSILQGPDTQYF. As DNA, the CDR3 is TGTGCCAGTAGTATACTACAGGGTCCGGATACGCAGTATTTT.

This chain joins TRBV5-1 and TRBJ1-1; TRBD1 aligns across 7 bases. J gave up 5 bases and V 3 bases, and 7 bases lay outside the gene matches. Germline lookup yields CDR1 SGHRS and CDR2 YFSETQ. The CDR3 is made up of 14 amino acids. The CDR3 loop reads CASSSRGGNTEAFF. In DNA form, the CDR3 reads TGCGCCAGCAGCTCAAGAGGGGGCAATACTGAAGCTTTCTTT.

The rearrangement joins TRBV5-6 to TRBJ2-7; D is ambiguous. Trimming shortened V by 4 bases and J by 4 bases, and 9 bases separated the two germline ends. Germline CDR1 is SGHDT and CDR2 is YYEEEE. This CDR3 spans 12 amino acids. The CDR3 nucleotides read TGTGCCAGCAGCGACACAGCATACGAGCAGTACTTC. Its translation is CASSDTAYEQYF.

This sequence joins TRBV28 and TRBJ1-2; TRBD1 aligns across 7 bases. The junction had 10 bases not matched to a gene; V was cut back by 8 bases and J by 4 bases. This CDR3 contains 14 residues. Germline-derived CDR1 and CDR2 are MDHEN and SYDVKM. CDR3 sequence reads: CASGPTGWVYGYTF. The CDR3 bases are TGTGCCAGCGGACCGACAGGGTGGGTCTATGGCTACACCTTC.

The chain combines TRBV6-5 with TRBJ1-4; D is ambiguous. Trimming took off 7 bases at V and 12 bases at J, with 21 bases between the two ends. This CDR3 region has 14 residues. Germline CDR1 MNHEY, CDR2 SVGAGI. CDR3 loop: CASTEGTPRNELFF. The CDR3 nucleotides read TGTGCCAGCACAGAGGGAACACCTCGAAATGAACTGTTTTTT.

The gene calls are TRBV27 and TRBJ2-5; possible D gene TRBD2, 6 bases. This CDR3 has 15 residues. Trimming shortened V by 3 bases and J by 5 bases, and 16 bases separated the two germline ends. The V gene's germline CDR1 is MNHEY and CDR2 SMNVEV (reference sequence). The CDR3 DNA follows: TGTGCCAGCAGTTTCCAACTTGGGGCGGGGGAGACCCAGTACTTC. This sequence encodes CASSFQLGAGETQYF.

The chain carries TRBV27 and TRBJ1-2; tentative D call: TRBD1 (5 bases). CDR1 and CDR2 from the germline V gene are MNHEY and SMNVEV (reference sequence). This CDR3 contains 16 residues. The V end lost 0 bases, the J end lost 4 bases, and 15 bases lay between the germline ends. The CDR3 reads CASSLSWARAPYGYTF. As DNA, the CDR3 is TGTGCCAGCAGTTTATCTTGGGCCAGGGCCCCCTATGGCTACACCTTC.

The V call is TRBV19, the J call TRBJ2-1; tentatively, D is TRBD2 (7 bases). CDR1 and CDR2 from the germline V gene are LNHDA and SQIVND (reference sequence). The CDR3 length is 15 residues. Trimming removed 6 bases from V and 0 bases from J, with 12 bases in between. CDR3 sequence (DNA): TGTGCCAGTAGCCGAGGGGGGGGCTCCTACAATGAGCAGTTCTTC. Protein product: CASSRGGGSYNEQFF.

This sequence joins TRBV6-5 and TRBJ1-2; D may be TRBD1 (5 bases). Germline CDR1 MNHEY, CDR2 SVGAGI. This CDR3 is built from 12 residues. V was trimmed by 7 bases and J by 6 bases, leaving 12 bases between them. The CDR3 here is CASTYGGNGYTF. Written as DNA, the CDR3 is TGTGCCAGCACCTACGGGGGGAATGGCTACACCTTC.

This chain joins TRBV28 and TRBJ1-6; D is possibly TRBD1 (6 bases). Trimming pared 10 bases from V and 6 bases from J, leaving 13 bases between. Germline assignment: CDR1 MDHEN and CDR2 SYDVKM. The CDR3 has 13 amino acids. In nucleotides, the CDR3 is TGTGCCACCTCGGACAGAGCTAATTCACCCCTCCACTTT. It encodes CATSDRANSPLHF. Filled out from reference TRBV28 and TRBJ1-6, the complete variable domain reads DVKVTQSSRYLVKRTGEKVFLECVQDMDHENMFWYRQDPGLGLRLIYFSYDVKMKEKGDIPEGYSVSREKKERFSLILESASTNQTSMYLCATSDRANSPLHFGNGTRLTVT.

This chain's CDR3 is CSVGDSGYEQYF. In DNA form, the CDR3 reads TGCAGCGTTGGGGACTCGGGCTACGAGCAGTACTTC. The J gene is TRBJ2-7, the V gene TRBV29-1, with TRBD2 as a possible D gene (6 bases). Germline CDR1 reads SQVTM; CDR2 reads ANQGSEA. The CDR3 extends over 12 amino acids. V gave up 4 bases and J gave up 3 bases, with 10 bases separating them.